The sequence of this TCR beta chain was determined in a study of OX40 agonist ivuxolimab in advanced cancers. The study's findings and limits: Certain nonresponders additionally had low normalized T-cell clonal expansion.

Turning to this clone: Its antigen is currently unknown.

Per the germline V gene, CDR1 is GTSNPN and CDR2 is SVGIG (reference sequence). V was clipped by 5 bases and J by 3 bases, with 14 bases between them. The CDR3 spans 14 residues. Using immunoSEQ multiplex PCR, the repertoire was profiled, and TCRdb retains in-frame clones only, with some absent. Found here are tens of thousands of clones, 90% to 95% of them singletons; the top ten hold around 2.6%. This receptor was obtained from an adult with an advanced solid tumor such as melanoma, head and neck, liver or kidney cancer. V and J are TRBV30 and TRBJ1-3, with a possible D match to TRBD1 (5 bases). This specimen was CD4+ or CD8+ T cells sorted from blood, taken in a trial of the OX40 agonist ivuxolimab. This CDR3 is CAWATGADGNTIYF. The CDR3 DNA is TGTGCCTGGGCGACCGGGGCGGATGGAAACACCATATATTTT.